The source of this T cell receptor beta chain is a study of shared clonotypes between healthy human individuals. Study findings and constraints: Against clonotypes common to all four donors, non-shared ones had lower generation probabilities.

Concerning this clone itself: Its target is not known.

The CDR3 is made up of 16 amino acids. Germline V gives CDR1 LNHDA, CDR2 SQIVND (reference sequence). Unmatched junction bases numbered 7, after V lost 7 bases and J lost 2 bases. TCRdb's table, derived via immunoSEQ multiplex PCR, lists solely in-frame clones and lacks some. The table records about 610,000 clones, roughly 97% of them present only once. V gene TRBV19 combines with J gene TRBJ2-6, with TRBD1 matching over 8 bases. The material sequenced was naive CD4+ T cells sorted from blood. Subset in this sample: CD45RA+ positively selected. This clonotype was sampled from a woman aged 25 to 39 in good health. This chain's CDR3 is CASTARTGTGANVLTF. The DNA for the CDR3 is TGTGCCAGTACCGCACGGACAGGGACTGGGGCCAACGTCCTGACTTTC. Full variable domain (remainder filled in from reference TRBV19 and TRBJ2-6): DGGITQSPKYLFRKEGQNVTLSCEQNLNHDAMYWYRQDPGQGLRLIYYSQIVNDFQKGDIAEGYSVSREKKESFPLTVTSAQKNPTAFYLCASTARTGTGANVLTFGAGSRLTVL.